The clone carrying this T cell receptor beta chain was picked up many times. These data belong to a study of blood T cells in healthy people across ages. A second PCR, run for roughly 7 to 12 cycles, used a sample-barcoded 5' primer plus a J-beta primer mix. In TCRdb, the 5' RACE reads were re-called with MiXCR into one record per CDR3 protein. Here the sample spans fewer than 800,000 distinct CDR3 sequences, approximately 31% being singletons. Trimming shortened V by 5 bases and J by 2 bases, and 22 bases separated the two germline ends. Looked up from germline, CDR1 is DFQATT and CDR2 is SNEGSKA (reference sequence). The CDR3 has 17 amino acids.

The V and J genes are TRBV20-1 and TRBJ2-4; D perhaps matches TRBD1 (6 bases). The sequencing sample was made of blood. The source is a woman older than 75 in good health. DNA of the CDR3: TGCAGTGCTTCAGATTACCGGGACACTCCTCCCAAAAACATTCAGTACTTC. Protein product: CSASDYRDTPPKNIQYF.